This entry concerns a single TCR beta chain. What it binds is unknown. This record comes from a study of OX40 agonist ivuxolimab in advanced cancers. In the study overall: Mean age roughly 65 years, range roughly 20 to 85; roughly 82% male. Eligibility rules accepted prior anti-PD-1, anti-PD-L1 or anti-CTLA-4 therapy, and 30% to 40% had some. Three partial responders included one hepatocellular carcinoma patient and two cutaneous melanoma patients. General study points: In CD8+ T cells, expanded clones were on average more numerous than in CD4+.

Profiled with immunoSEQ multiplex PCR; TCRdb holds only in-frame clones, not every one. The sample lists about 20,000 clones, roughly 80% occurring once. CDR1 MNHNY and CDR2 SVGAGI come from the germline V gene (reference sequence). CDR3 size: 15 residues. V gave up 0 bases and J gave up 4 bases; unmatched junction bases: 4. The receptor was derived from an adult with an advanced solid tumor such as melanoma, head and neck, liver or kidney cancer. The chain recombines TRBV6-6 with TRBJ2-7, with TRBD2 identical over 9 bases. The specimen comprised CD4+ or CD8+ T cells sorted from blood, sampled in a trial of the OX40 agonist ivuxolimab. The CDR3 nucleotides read TGTGCCAGCAGTTACTCGAATCTAGCGGGGTACGAGCAGTACTTC. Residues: CASSYSNLAGYEQYF.